This entry describes one T cell receptor (beta chain). The antigen is not known. In this cohort, patients with other autoimmune diseases, uncontrolled infections, pregnancy or lactation were excluded. Reliance was placed on clinical symptoms, serum thyroxine, TRAb, thyroid ultrasound and orbital computed tomography for diagnosis. Trimming took 1 base from V and 7 from J, leaving 10 bases between them. This CDR3 region has 13 residues. Germline assignment: CDR1 MNHNS and CDR2 SASEGT. RNA transcripts were the source from which TCR beta CDR3 regions were amplified. Investigators did first-round RT-PCR with HTBI primers, then second-round multiplex PCR. Each CDR3 protein is one row after TCRdb ran MiXCR on the multiplex PCR reads. The table shows hundreds of thousands of distinct CDR3 sequences, with about a fifth occurring only once. This record comes from a study of Graves' ophthalmopathy and Graves' hyperthyroidism.

Study-level points and caveats: Blood repertoires reportedly contained most expanded thyroid clonotypes above 0.001 frequency. The model forecast ophthalmopathy progression, reaching roughly 70% sensitivity and approximately 79% specificity.

The J gene is TRBJ2-5, the V gene TRBV6-1, with D possibly TRBD2 on 6 matching bases. This TCR was recovered from a woman aged 18-29 years with stable Graves' hyperthyroidism. Some clones in this sample may be carry-over from other donors' samples. The sequenced material came from peripheral blood. The CDR3 coding sequence is TGTGCCAGCAGTGAAGAGGACGGGGGGACCCAGTACTTC. Protein sequence: CASSEEDGGTQYF.